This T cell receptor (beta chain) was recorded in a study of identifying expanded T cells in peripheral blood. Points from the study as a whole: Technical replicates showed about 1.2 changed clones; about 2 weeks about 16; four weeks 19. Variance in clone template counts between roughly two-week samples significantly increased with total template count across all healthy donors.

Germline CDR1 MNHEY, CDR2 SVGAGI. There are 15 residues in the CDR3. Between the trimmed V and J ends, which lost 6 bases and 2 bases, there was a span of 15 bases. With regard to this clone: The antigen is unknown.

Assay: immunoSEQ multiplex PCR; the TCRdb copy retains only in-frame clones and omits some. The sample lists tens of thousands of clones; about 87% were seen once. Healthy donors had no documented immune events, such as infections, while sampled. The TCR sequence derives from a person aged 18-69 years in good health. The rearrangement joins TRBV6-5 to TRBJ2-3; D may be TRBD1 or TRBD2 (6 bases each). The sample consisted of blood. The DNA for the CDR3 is TGTGCCAGCAGCGACGGGGGCGGGGTCACAGATACGCAGTATTTT. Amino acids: CASSDGGGVTDTQYF.